This record looks at one T cell receptor beta chain sequence and its context. Its antigen has not been determined. No clone much larger than this one lies a single base away; base qualities are absent. This specimen comes from a study of blood T cell repertoires in COVID-19 (dated by TCRdb to the early 2020s). With respect to the entire study: Samples from collaborators originated in the United States, Italy and Spain and spanned both the acute and convalescent phases of COVID-19. The material from the prospective study consisted of cDNA or gDNA derived from T cells, B-cell-depleted T cells, or PBMCs. The dataset comprised deeply sampled blood TCRbeta repertoires from subjects exposed to, actively infected with, or recovered from COVID-19. A freely available public database, intended as a resource for researchers studying the immune response to SARS-CoV-2, is where the repertoires were released. The samples were drawn from the first 160 participants of the ongoing ImmuneRACE study and from over a thousand subjects provided by 6 global collaborators. The sample metadata nearly always contained a de-identified subject ID, COVID-19 status, age in years and sex. Where available, HLA class I and class II types were taken from metadata supplied by the sample provider and were not determined by assay-based typing.

TCRbeta CDR3 regions were amplified from genomic DNA using the immunoSEQ Assay, a bias-controlled multiplex PCR. For the original study's pipeline: The number of nucleated cells in each sample was estimated from the amplification of reference gene primers within the assay. To quantify the absolute abundance of each unique TCRbeta CDR3 rearrangement, sequence reads were collapsed and filtered. Productive Simpson clonality was computed per sample as the square root of Simpson's diversity index over productive rearrangements. TCRdb took this table from immuneACCESS and kept in-frame rearrangements with V and J called. Such tables lack part of the clones; where checked against another copy, unresolved V genes explain under half of the gap, and the rest is unexplained. V, J and clone size reflect that table, while D and trimming were determined from the DNA. The sample table shows tens of thousands of clones, and 85% to 90% are seen once. 5% of the sample is taken by the ten largest.

From cysteine to phenylalanine, the CDR3 is 14 amino acids long. Solely the CDR3 DNA is kept, with 42 bases framed from the first base. V is pruned by 4 bases and J by 1 base, leaving 3 bases of the junction without a gene match. CDR1 SGHAT and CDR2 FQNNGV are derived from the germline V gene. Whole blood was collected in K2EDTA tubes by collaborating institutions according to the institutions' own protocols. For TCRbeta analysis, collaborators shipped samples as frozen whole blood, isolated PBMCs, or DNA extracted from either of those sample types. The study at large found these results: The quantity of clinical and demographic metadata differed by source and by participant and was supplied without curation.

The source material was peripheral blood. The TCR comes from a man in his forties with active COVID-19. This chain is built from TRBV11-2 and TRBJ2-5, and 7 junctional nucleotides match TRBD1. The CDR3: CASSSGTVQETQYF. At the DNA level, the sequence is TGTGCCAGCAGCTCAGGGACAGTCCAAGAGACCCAGTACTTC. Outside the CDR3, residues come from the reference TRBV11-2 and TRBJ2-5 proteins, so the full variable domain is: EAGVAQSPRYKIIEKRQSVAFWCNPISGHATLYWYQQILGQGPKLLIQFQNNGVVDDSQLPKDRFSAERLKGVDSTLKIQPAKLEDSAVYLCASSSGTVQETQYFGPGTRLLVL.